This is a list of T cell receptor beta chains from one sample in a study of blood T cells in healthy people across ages. TCRdb fed the 5' RACE reads into MiXCR, producing one record per CDR3 protein. The repertoire consists of about a million distinct CDR3 sequences, with roughly two fifths occurring once and the leading ten covering around 13%. Sequenced input: blood. These receptors all stem from a man between 18 and 29 years old in good health. The CDR3 runs from the conserved cysteine through the conserved F or W. The D gene is left open where the match is weak. Clone size, where shown, is once, few, many, or a class for clones that have expanded.

- TRBJ1-6 - TRBV7-2 TGTGCCAGCAGCTTAGACCGGTCGGCCCTCCACTTT CASSLDRSALHF
- TRBJ2-5 - TRBV7-9 TGTGCCAGCAGAACTGGGAACAGCGAGATGACCCAGTACTTC CASRTGNSEMTQYF
many TRBJ2-2 - TRBV29-1 TGCAGCGTCAGGGGAGGGTCCGGGGAGCTGTTTTTT CSVRGGSGELFF
- TRBJ1-1 - TRBV29-1 TGCAGCGTTGGTCAGGCAGGTCCTGGGACTGAAGCTTTCTTT CSVGQAGPGTEAFF
once TRBJ2-1 TRBD1 TRBV12-3/TRBV12-4 TGTGCCAGCAGTCCGCACAGGGGGCGTAACGATGAGCAGTTCTTC CASSPHRGRNDEQFF
few TRBJ1-2 - TRBV3-1 TGTGCCAGCAGCCAAGGGGAAGCCTATGGCTACACCTTC CASSQGEAYGYTF
- TRBJ1-6 - TRBV20-1 TGCAGTGCTCAACCGGTGATGGATTCACCCCTCCACTTT CSAQPVMDSPLHF
few TRBJ1-2 TRBD1 TRBV20-1 TGCAGTGCTAGAGATCGGGGACAGTCCCATGGCTACACCTTC CSARDRGQSHGYTF
- TRBJ2-1 - TRBV2 TGTGCCAGCGGGGTAGTTCGGACCCATGAGCAGTTCTTC CASGVVRTHEQFF
- TRBJ1-2 - TRBV12-3/TRBV12-4 TGTGCCAGCAGTTTATCCCCGGCTGGCGGTGGCTACACCTTC CASSLSPAGGGYTF
many TRBJ2-3 - TRBV5-1 TGCGCCAGCAGCTTGGTCGGGGCCACAGATACGCAGTATTTT CASSLVGATDTQYF
few TRBJ2-1 TRBD2 TRBV27 TGTGCCAGCAGTCCTAGCCGCGGACTAGCGGGGGACCGCTCCTACAATGAGCAGTTCTTC CASSPSRGLAGDRSYNEQFF
few TRBJ2-1 TRBD1 TRBV4-2 TGTGCCAGCAGCCAACCATTCGACAGGGGTCCGAATGAGCAGTTCTTC CASSQPFDRGPNEQFF
few TRBJ2-7 TRBD1 TRBV29-1 TGCAGCGTAGATGCCGGGACAGGGGGCTACAATGAGCAGTACTTC CSVDAGTGGYNEQYF
- TRBJ2-7 TRBD1 TRBV27 TGTGCCAGCAACAGGGGGGACGAGCAGTACTTC CASNRGDEQYF
few TRBJ2-4 - TRBV6-5 TGTGCCAGCAGTTACTTGGAGACGGGACCACTGAGAAAAAACATTCAGTACTTC CASSYLETGPLRKNIQYF
- TRBJ2-3 TRBD2 TRBV29-1 TGCAGCGTCCTTTTCGAGCGGGGGTGGTCGGATACGCAGTATTTT CSVLFERGWSDTQYF
- TRBJ2-5 TRBD2 TRBV20-1 TGCAGTCAAAACATAGCGGGGGGGAATACCCAGTACTTC CSQNIAGGNTQYF
few TRBJ1-2 - TRBV5-5 TGTGCCAGCAGCTTGTACGCCGAGGGTGGCTACACCTTC CASSLYAEGGYTF
- TRBJ2-1 TRBD2 TRBV6-2/TRBV6-3 TGTGCCAGCAGTTACTCGGCGGGGGGGATCGACAATGAGCAGTTCTTC CASSYSAGGIDNEQFF
- TRBJ1-1 TRBD1 TRBV3-1 TGTGCCAGCAGCCAAGGTGGCAGGGGGAGCACTGAAGCTTTCTTT CASSQGGRGSTEAFF
few TRBJ2-3 - TRBV12-3/TRBV12-4 TGTGCCAGCAGAGGATGGGACAGCACAGATACGCAGTATTTT CASRGWDSTDTQYF
- TRBJ1-4 TRBD1 TRBV13 TGTGCCAGCAGCCTAAGGACAGGGGGCCCTACTGAAAAACTGTTTTTT CASSLRTGGPTEKLFF
- TRBJ2-3 TRBD1 TRBV27 TGTGCCAGCAGTTCGACAGGGTTTGCAGATACGCAGTATTTT CASSSTGFADTQYF
- TRBJ2-4 TRBD1 TRBV20-1 TGCAGTGCTAGAGGGACAGGAATTCCCAAAAACATTCAGTACTTC CSARGTGIPKNIQYF
few TRBJ2-1 - TRBV24-1 TGTGCCACCAGTCAATACAATGAGCAGTTCTTC CATSQYNEQFF
few TRBJ1-2 - TRBV4-3 TGCGCCAGCAGCCGGGCAGTTAACTATGGCTACACCTTC CASSRAVNYGYTF
- TRBJ1-2 - TRBV7-2 TGTGCCAGCAGCTCTCCGGGACACGAGAAGTTTTTTTCTAACTATGGCTACACCTTC CASSSPGHEKFFSNYGYTF
- TRBJ2-1 - TRBV6-1 TGTGCCAGCAACTACTTATTAAACAATGAGCAGTTCTTC CASNYLLNNEQFF
few TRBJ2-1 TRBD1 TRBV28 TGTGCCAGCAGCTTAACCGGGACAGCTTACAATGAGCAGTTCTTC CASSLTGTAYNEQFF
- TRBJ1-2 - TRBV20-1 TGCAGTGCTAGAGATGTCGCTAACCATGGCTACACCTTC CSARDVANHGYTF